This T cell receptor (beta chain) appears in the sequencing data of a study of blood T cell repertoires in COVID-19. The CDR3 sequence is 13 residues long. V shed 5 bases, J shed 4 bases, and the junction held 0 bases outside the gene matches. Per the germline V gene, CDR1 is MNHEY and CDR2 is SVGAGI. Source study methods: Quantification of nucleated cells was approximated via reference gene primer amplification. The repertoire was sequenced with immunoSEQ multiplex PCR; TCRdb's copy has only in-frame clones and lacks some. V and J calls and clone size follow that table, whereas D and trimming were derived from the DNA. The sample shows under 400,000 clones, 90% of them seen only once.

The chain links TRBV6-5 to TRBJ2-1; 9 bases match TRBD2. The TCR comes from a woman aged 30 to 39 with COVID-19, enrolled during active disease. What was sequenced was peripheral blood. As DNA, the CDR3 is TGTGCCAGCAGTACTAGCGGGTACAATGAGCAGTTCTTC. Translation: CASSTSGYNEQFF.